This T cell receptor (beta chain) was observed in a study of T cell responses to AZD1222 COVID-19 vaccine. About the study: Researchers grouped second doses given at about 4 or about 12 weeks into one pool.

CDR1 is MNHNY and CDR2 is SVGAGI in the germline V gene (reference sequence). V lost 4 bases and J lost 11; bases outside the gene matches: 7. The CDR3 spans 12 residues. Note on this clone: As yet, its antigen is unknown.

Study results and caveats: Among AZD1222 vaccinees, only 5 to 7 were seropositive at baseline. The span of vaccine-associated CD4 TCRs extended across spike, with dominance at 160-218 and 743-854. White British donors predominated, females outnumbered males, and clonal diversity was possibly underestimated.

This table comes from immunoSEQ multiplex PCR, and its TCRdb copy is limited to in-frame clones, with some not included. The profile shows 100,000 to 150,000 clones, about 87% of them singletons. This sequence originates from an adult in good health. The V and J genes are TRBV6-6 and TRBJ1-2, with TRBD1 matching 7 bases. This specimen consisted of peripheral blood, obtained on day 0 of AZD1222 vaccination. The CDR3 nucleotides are TGTGCCAGCAGTTTTGGGACAGACGTGTACACCTTC. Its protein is CASSFGTDVYTF.